A selection of T cell receptor beta chains follows, all from one sample in a study of T cells in Graves' hyperthyroidism and ophthalmopathy. Using its own MiXCR run on the multiplex PCR reads, TCRdb lists one record per CDR3 protein. The profile shows roughly 700,000 distinct CDR3 sequences, under 45% of them singletons. Material for sequencing was blood. Receptor source: a woman in her 40s with Graves' hyperthyroidism. Both conserved end residues are part of each CDR3. Each record gives: J gene, clone size, V gene, D gene, CDR3 DNA, CDR3 protein. D genes are given only for firm matches. Where a row states a size, it is once, few, many or the class of an expanded clone; other rows omit it.

j_call: TRBJ1-5
clone_size: NA
v_call: TRBV28
d_call: NA
cdr3_nt: TGTGCCACCAATGCAGTTTTGGGGCCTCAGCATTTT
cdr3_aa: CATNAVLGPQHF

j_call: TRBJ2-5
clone_size: NA
v_call: TRBV7-8
d_call: NA
cdr3_nt: TGTGCCAGCAGCACCAGCAGAGATCGACGGGAGACCCAGTACTTC
cdr3_aa: CASSTSRDRRETQYF

j_call: TRBJ2-5
clone_size: NA
v_call: TRBV11-3
d_call: NA
cdr3_nt: TGTGCCAGCAGCTTAGATGGGGTGGGATTTCAGGAGACCCAGTACTTC
cdr3_aa: CASSLDGVGFQETQYF

j_call: TRBJ1-1
clone_size: NA
v_call: TRBV7-2
d_call: NA
cdr3_nt: TGTGCCAGCAGCTCCGGGAGGCACTTGAACACTGAAGCTTTCTTT
cdr3_aa: CASSSGRHLNTEAFF

j_call: TRBJ2-5
clone_size: few
v_call: TRBV6-5
d_call: NA
cdr3_nt: TGTGCCAGCAGTTACGATACCAGGGGAAAAGAGACCCAGTACTTC
cdr3_aa: CASSYDTRGKETQYF

j_call: TRBJ2-7
clone_size: NA
v_call: TRBV11-2
d_call: TRBD1
cdr3_nt: TGTGCCACCAGTGGGGGCAGGGGGCACGAGCAGTACTTC
cdr3_aa: CATSGGRGHEQYF

j_call: TRBJ1-1
clone_size: once
v_call: TRBV6-6
d_call: NA
cdr3_nt: TGTGCCAGCAGGAACCCCGAGGCTGAAGCTTTCTTT
cdr3_aa: CASRNPEAEAFF

j_call: TRBJ1-1
clone_size: few
v_call: TRBV12-3/TRBV12-4
d_call: TRBD1
cdr3_nt: TGTGCCAGCACCAGACAGGGCTTGGCCACTGAAGCTTTCTTT
cdr3_aa: CASTRQGLATEAFF

j_call: TRBJ1-1
clone_size: NA
v_call: TRBV9
d_call: NA
cdr3_nt: TGTGCCAGCAGCGTAGAGGGGACGGGGAGAGGGGCTTTCTTT
cdr3_aa: CASSVEGTGRGAFF

j_call: TRBJ1-6
clone_size: few
v_call: TRBV25-1
d_call: NA
cdr3_nt: TGTGCCAGCAGTGCAACTTCGAAGGCCGGGCCTCCCGAAAGGTCCTATAATTCACCCCTCCACTTT
cdr3_aa: CASSATSKAGPPERSYNSPLHF

j_call: TRBJ2-7
clone_size: few
v_call: TRBV20-1
d_call: TRBD1
cdr3_nt: TGCAGTGCTATCCCGGACAGGGTCTCCTACGAGCAGTACTTC
cdr3_aa: CSAIPDRVSYEQYF

j_call: TRBJ1-3
clone_size: many
v_call: TRBV12-3/TRBV12-4
d_call: NA
cdr3_nt: TGTGCCACGACCGGCGGGTTTGGAAACACCATATATTTT
cdr3_aa: CATTGGFGNTIYF

j_call: TRBJ2-2
clone_size: few
v_call: TRBV5-1
d_call: NA
cdr3_nt: TGCGCCAGCAGCTTGGGCGCCTGGGGCTCCCGGGCCGGGGAGCTGTTTTTT
cdr3_aa: CASSLGAWGSRAGELFF

j_call: TRBJ1-2
clone_size: NA
v_call: TRBV7-4
d_call: NA
cdr3_nt: TGTGCCAGCTCCCTCCAACCCCAGGCTAACTATGGCTACACCTTC
cdr3_aa: CASSLQPQANYGYTF

j_call: TRBJ2-3
clone_size: NA
v_call: TRBV2
d_call: NA
cdr3_nt: TGTGCCAGCAGCGACCTATTAAGCACAGATACGCAGTATTTT
cdr3_aa: CASSDLLSTDTQYF

j_call: TRBJ1-6
clone_size: few
v_call: TRBV6-5
d_call: NA
cdr3_nt: TGTGCCAGCAGTTATGAGAGCGGATCACCCCTCCACTTT
cdr3_aa: CASSYESGSPLHF

j_call: TRBJ2-7
clone_size: few
v_call: TRBV7-9
d_call: NA
cdr3_nt: TGTGCCAGCAGCTCCCTGACAAACAGACACGAGCAGTACTTC
cdr3_aa: CASSSLTNRHEQYF

j_call: TRBJ1-2
clone_size: many
v_call: TRBV13
d_call: TRBD1
cdr3_nt: TGTGCTAGCCCGAGGGGGCAAGGCTACACCTTC
cdr3_aa: CASPRGQGYTF

j_call: TRBJ1-5
clone_size: NA
v_call: TRBV2
d_call: TRBD1
cdr3_nt: TGTGCCAGCAGTGAAGTCGACAGGGATCAGCCCCAGCATTTT
cdr3_aa: CASSEVDRDQPQHF

j_call: TRBJ2-2
clone_size: few
v_call: TRBV6-1
d_call: TRBD1
cdr3_nt: TGTGCCAGCAGTCGCGACGGGACAGGGTTTGACTTAACCGGGGAGCTGTTTTTT
cdr3_aa: CASSRDGTGFDLTGELFF

j_call: TRBJ2-7
clone_size: NA
v_call: TRBV7-2
d_call: NA
cdr3_nt: TGTGCCAGCCGTGCGGGACATTCGATGGGGGAGCAGTACTTC
cdr3_aa: CASRAGHSMGEQYF

j_call: TRBJ1-1
clone_size: NA
v_call: TRBV29-1
d_call: NA
cdr3_nt: TGCAGCGCCGCCCGGGGGTCTGAAGCTTTCTTT
cdr3_aa: CSAARGSEAFF

j_call: TRBJ1-1
clone_size: few
v_call: TRBV28
d_call: TRBD1
cdr3_nt: TGTGCCACCATACAGGGGCCTACTGAAGCTTTCTTT
cdr3_aa: CATIQGPTEAFF

j_call: TRBJ2-2
clone_size: few
v_call: TRBV5-1
d_call: TRBD1
cdr3_nt: TGCGCCAGCAGCTTGCCAGGGGGTTACGCCGGGGAGCTGTTTTTT
cdr3_aa: CASSLPGGYAGELFF

j_call: TRBJ1-2
clone_size: few
v_call: TRBV11-2
d_call: NA
cdr3_nt: TGTGCCAGCAGCCAAGATCGTGCAGAGCTAGGATATGGCTACACCTTC
cdr3_aa: CASSQDRAELGYGYTF

j_call: TRBJ2-5
clone_size: NA
v_call: TRBV7-3
d_call: NA
cdr3_nt: TGTGCCAGCAGCTTAACCCCAGGGGCAGATACGCAGTACTTC
cdr3_aa: CASSLTPGADTQYF

j_call: TRBJ2-7
clone_size: NA
v_call: TRBV7-8
d_call: NA
cdr3_nt: TGTGCCAGCAGCGCGCGTTGGGGGCCAGCCTACGAGCAGTACTTC
cdr3_aa: CASSARWGPAYEQYF